This paragraph covers one T cell receptor (beta chain) sequence. The antigen is undetermined. This sample is drawn from a study of cytomegalovirus exposure and HLA in healthy donors. Study conclusions and caveats: The classifier, whose performance was assessed in both the original and validation cohorts, reportedly diagnosed cytomegalovirus status with high specificity and sensitivity. In vitro checks showed that a few CMV-associated chains really do target CMV antigens.

Trimming took 5 bases from V and 4 from J; bases not matched to a gene: 2. The CDR3 contains 13 residues. In germline, CDR1 is PRHDT, CDR2 FYEKMQ (reference sequence). Researchers ran the PCR with 60 Vbeta and 13 Jbeta primers. Repertoires were generated with immunoSEQ multiplex PCR, while TCRdb's copy carries only in-frame clones and drops some. The table lists more than 85,000 clones, 60% to 85% of them singletons. The source of this sequence is a male donor in good health and CMV-seronegative. Sequencing used PBMCs. The gene calls are TRBV13 and TRBJ1-1; 9 bases line up with TRBD1. CDR3: CASSVTGGTEAFF. The CDR3 nucleotides are TGTGCCAGCAGCGTGACAGGGGGCACTGAAGCTTTCTTT.